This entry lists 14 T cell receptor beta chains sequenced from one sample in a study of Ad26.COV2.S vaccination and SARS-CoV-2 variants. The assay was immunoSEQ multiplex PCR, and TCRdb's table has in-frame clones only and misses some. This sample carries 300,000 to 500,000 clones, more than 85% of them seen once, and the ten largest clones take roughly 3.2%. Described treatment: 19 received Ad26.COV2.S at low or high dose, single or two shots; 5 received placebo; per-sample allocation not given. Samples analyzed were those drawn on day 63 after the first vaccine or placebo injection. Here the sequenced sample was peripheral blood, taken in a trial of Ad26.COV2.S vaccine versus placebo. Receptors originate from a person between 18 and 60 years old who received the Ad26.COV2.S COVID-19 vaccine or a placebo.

The CDR3 protein is CASSPGSKANYGYTF. CDR3 in DNA: TGTGCCAGCAGCCCGGGCAGTAAGGCTAACTATGGCTACACCTTC. The chain carries TRBV3-1 (or the pseudogene TRBV3-2) and TRBJ1-2; no clear D. Trimming removed 4 bases at V and 0 bases at J, with 12 bases between. The length of the CDR3 is 15 residues. In germline, CDR1 is LGHDT, CDR2 YNNKEL (reference sequence).

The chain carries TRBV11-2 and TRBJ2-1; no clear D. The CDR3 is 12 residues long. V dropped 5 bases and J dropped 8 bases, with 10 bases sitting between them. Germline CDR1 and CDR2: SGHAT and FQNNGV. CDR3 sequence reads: CASSPRTHEQFF. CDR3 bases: TGTGCCAGCAGCCCGCGGACGCATGAGCAGTTCTTC.

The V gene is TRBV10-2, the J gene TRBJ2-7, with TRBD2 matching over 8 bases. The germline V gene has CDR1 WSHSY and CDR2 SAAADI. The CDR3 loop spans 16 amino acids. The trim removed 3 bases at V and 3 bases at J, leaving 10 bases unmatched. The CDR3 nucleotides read TGCGCCAGCAGTGACGGGGGAGCGGGGGCAAACTACGAGCAGTACTTC. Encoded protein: CASSDGGAGANYEQYF.

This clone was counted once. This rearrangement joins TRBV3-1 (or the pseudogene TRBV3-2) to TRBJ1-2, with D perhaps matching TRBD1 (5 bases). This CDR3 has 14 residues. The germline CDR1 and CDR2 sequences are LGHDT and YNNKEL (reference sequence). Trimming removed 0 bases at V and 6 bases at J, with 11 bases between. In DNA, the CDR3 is TGTGCCAGCAGCCAAGATTTTCCGGGGCATGGCTACACCTTC. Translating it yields CASSQDFPGHGYTF.

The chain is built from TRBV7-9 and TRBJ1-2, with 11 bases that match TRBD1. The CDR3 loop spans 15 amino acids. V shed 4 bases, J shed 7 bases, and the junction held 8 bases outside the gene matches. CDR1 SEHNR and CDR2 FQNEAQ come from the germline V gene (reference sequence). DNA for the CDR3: TGTGCCAGCAGCTCTGGGGACAGGGGGAACGGTGGCTACACCTTC. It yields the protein CASSSGDRGNGGYTF.

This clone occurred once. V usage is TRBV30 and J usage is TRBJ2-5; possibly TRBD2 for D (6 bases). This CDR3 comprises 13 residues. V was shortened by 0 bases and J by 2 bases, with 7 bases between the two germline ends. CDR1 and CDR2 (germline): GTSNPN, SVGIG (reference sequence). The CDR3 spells CAWSVGGQETQYF. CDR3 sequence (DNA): TGTGCCTGGAGTGTAGGAGGGCAAGAGACCCAGTACTTC. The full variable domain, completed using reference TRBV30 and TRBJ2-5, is SQTIHQWPATLVQPVGSPLSLECTVEGTSNPNLYWYRQAAGRGLQLLFYSVGIGQISSEVPQNLSASRPQDRQFILSSKKLLLSDSGFYLCAWSVGGQETQYFGPGTRLLVL.

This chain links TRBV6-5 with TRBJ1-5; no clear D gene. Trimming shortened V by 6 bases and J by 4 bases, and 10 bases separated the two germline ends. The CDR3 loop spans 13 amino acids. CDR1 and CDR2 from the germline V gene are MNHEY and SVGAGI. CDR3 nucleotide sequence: TGTGCCAGCAGCCTAACCCTAAATCAGCCCCAGCATTTT. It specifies CASSLTLNQPQHF.

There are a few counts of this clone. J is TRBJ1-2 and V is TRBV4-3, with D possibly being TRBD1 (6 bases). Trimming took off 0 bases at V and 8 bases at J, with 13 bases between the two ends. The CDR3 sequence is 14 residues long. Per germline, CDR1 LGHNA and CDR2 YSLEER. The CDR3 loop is CASSQDPGTSGYTF. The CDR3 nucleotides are TGCGCCAGCAGCCAAGATCCTGGGACAAGCGGCTACACCTTC.

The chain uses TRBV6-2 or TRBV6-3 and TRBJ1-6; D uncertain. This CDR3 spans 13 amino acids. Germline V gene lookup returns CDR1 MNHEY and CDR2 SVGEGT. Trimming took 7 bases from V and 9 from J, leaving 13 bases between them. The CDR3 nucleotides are TGTGCCAGCACCCCCGCGGGGTTTTCACCCCTCCACTTT. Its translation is CASTPAGFSPLHF.

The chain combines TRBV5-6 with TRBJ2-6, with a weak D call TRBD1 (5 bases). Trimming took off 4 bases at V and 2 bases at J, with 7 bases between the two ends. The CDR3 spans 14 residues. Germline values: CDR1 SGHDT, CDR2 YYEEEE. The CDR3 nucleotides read TGTGCCAGCAGCCAGGGTACTGGGGCCAACGTCCTGACTTTC. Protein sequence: CASSQGTGANVLTF.

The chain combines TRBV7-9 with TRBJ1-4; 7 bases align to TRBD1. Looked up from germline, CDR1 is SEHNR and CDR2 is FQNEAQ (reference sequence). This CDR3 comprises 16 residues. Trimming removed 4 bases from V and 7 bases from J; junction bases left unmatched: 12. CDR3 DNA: TGTGCCAGCAGCTGGATTACAGGGGCTGGAGGTGAAAAACTGTTTTTT. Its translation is CASSWITGAGGEKLFF.

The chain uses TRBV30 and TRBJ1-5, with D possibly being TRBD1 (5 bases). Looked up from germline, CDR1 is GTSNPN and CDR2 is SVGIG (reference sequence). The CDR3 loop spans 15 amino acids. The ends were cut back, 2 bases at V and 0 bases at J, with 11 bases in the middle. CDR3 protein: CAWSQSGTSNQPQHF. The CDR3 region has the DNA TGTGCCTGGAGTCAATCTGGGACTAGCAATCAGCCCCAGCATTTT.

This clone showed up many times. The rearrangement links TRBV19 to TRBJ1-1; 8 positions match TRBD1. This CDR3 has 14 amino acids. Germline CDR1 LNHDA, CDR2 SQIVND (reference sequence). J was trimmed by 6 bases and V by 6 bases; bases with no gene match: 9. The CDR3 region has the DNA TGTGCCAGTAGCCCAGGGGGCTCAAGGGCTGAAGCTTTCTTT. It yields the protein CASSPGGSRAEAFF.

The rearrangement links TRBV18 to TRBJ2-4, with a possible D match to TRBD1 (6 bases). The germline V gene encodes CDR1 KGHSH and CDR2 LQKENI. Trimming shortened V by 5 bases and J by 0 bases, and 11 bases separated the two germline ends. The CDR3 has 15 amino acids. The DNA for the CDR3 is TGTGCCAGCTCAACACAGGGTCTAGCCAAAAACATTCAGTACTTC. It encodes CASSTQGLAKNIQYF.